The clone carrying this T cell receptor beta chain came up many times. The target antigen is unknown. These data originate in a study of Graves' ophthalmopathy and Graves' hyperthyroidism. Notes on the study in general: The authors also found most expanded thyroid clonotypes above 0.001 frequency in blood.

Transcripts of RNA were the source for amplifying TCR beta CDR3 regions. HTBI primers were used in a first-round RT-PCR, which preceded a second-round multiplex PCR. Each CDR3 protein gets one entry after TCRdb re-called the multiplex PCR reads with MiXCR. The table lists hundreds of thousands of distinct CDR3 sequences, 22% of them singletons. V shed 4 bases and J shed 2 bases, with 15 bases lying between them. The CDR3 is 16 residues long. Hyperthyroidism cases were recent diagnoses of under 2 months' duration in people aged 18 to 65. As diagnostic evidence, clinical symptoms, serum thyroxine, TRAb, thyroid ultrasound and orbital computed tomography were relied upon. From fresh peripheral blood, roughly 9.3 ml in volume, the PBMCs were obtained.

This chain links TRBV12-3 or TRBV12-4 with TRBJ1-5; unclear D gene. Sample: peripheral blood. The sequence came from a woman between 18 and 29 years old with stable Graves' hyperthyroidism. Some clones in this sample may be carry-over from other donors' samples. The CDR3 here is CASSSIGPGGNQPQHF. The CDR3 bases are TGTGCCAGCAGTTCCATCGGACCAGGTGGCAATCAGCCCCAGCATTTT.